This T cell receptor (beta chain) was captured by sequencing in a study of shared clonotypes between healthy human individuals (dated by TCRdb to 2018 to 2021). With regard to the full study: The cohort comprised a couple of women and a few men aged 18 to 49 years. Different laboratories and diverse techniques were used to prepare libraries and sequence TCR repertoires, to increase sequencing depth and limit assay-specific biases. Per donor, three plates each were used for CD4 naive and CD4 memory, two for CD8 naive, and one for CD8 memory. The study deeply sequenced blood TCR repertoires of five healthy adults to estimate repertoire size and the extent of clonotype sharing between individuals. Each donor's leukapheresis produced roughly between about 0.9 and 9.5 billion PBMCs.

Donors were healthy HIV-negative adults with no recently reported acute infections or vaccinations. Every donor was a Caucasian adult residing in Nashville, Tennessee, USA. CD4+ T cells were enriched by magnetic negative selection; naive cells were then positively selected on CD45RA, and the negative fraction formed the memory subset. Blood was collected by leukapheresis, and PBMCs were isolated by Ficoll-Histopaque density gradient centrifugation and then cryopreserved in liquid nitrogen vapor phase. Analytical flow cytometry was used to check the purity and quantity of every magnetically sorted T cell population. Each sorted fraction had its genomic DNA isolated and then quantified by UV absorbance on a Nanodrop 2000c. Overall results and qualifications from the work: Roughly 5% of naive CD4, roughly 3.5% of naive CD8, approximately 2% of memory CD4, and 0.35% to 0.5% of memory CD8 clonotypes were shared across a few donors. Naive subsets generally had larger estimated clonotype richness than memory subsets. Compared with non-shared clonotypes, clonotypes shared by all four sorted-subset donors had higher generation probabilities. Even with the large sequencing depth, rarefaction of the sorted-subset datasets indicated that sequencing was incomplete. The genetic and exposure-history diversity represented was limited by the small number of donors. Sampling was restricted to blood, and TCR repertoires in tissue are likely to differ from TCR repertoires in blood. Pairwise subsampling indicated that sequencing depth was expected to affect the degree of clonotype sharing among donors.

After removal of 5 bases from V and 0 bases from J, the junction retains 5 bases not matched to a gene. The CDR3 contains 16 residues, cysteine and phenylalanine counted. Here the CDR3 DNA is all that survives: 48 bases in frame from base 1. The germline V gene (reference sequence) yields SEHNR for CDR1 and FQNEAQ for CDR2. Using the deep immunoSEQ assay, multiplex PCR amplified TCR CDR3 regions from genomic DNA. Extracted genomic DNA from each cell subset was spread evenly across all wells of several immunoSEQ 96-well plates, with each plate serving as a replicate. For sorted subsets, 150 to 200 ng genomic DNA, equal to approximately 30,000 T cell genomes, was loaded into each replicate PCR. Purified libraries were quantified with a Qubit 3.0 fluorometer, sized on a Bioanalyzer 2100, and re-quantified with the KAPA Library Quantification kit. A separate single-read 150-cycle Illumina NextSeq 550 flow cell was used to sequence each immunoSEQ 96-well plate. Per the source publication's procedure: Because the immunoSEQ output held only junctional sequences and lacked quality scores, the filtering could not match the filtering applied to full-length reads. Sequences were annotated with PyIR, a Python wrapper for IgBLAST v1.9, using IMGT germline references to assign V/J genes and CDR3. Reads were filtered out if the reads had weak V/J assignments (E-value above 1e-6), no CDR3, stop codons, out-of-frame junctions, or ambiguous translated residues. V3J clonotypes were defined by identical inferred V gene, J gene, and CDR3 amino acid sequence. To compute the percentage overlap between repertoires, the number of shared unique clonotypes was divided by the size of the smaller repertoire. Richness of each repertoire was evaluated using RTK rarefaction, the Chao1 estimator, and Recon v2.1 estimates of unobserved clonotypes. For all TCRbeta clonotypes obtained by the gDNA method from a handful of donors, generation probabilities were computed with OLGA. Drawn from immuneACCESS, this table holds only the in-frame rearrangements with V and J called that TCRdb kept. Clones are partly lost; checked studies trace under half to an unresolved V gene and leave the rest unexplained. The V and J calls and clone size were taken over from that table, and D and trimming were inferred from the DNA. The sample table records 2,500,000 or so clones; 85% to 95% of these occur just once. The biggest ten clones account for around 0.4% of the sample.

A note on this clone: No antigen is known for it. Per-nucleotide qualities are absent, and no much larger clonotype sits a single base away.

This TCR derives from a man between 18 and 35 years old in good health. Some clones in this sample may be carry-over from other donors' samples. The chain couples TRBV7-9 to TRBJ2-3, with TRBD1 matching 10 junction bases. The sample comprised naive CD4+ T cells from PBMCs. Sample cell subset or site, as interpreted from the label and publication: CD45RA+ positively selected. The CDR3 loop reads CASSRQGATSTDTQYF. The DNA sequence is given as TGTGCCAGCAGCCGACAGGGGGCAACTAGCACAGATACGCAGTATTTT.